This T cell receptor beta chain derives from a study of radiotherapy plus CTLA-4 blockade in lung cancer. Across the whole study: Objective response was observed in approximately 18% of patients, and disease control in approximately 33%. General study findings and limits: Strongest reported response predictors: early blood clone changes and post-radiation interferon-beta. Subsequent to radiotherapy plus ipilimumab, tumor-derived TCR clones underwent expansion in blood.

With respect to this clone: Its antigen is unidentified.

Sequenced by immunoSEQ multiplex PCR; TCRdb stores in-frame clones only, minus some. The profile shows about 98,000 clones, approximately 85% of them singletons. The germline V gene encodes CDR1 MNHEY and CDR2 SVGAGI. V lost 0 bases and J lost 5, with 7 bases in between. The CDR3 loop spans 13 amino acids. The chain employs TRBV6-5 and TRBJ2-5; no clear D. The input for sequencing was peripheral blood, taken from a patient treated with radiotherapy plus ipilimumab. The sequence came from a human donor with non-small cell lung cancer who had a partial response to radiotherapy plus ipilimumab. The CDR3 sequence is CASSYSPRETQYF. As DNA, the CDR3 is TGTGCCAGCAGTTACTCCCCCCGGGAGACCCAGTACTTC.